What follows are 26 T cell receptor beta chains derived from one specimen sequenced in a study of T-cell reconstitution after alpha-beta-depleted transplantation in children. TCRbeta library construction was performed incorporating unique molecular identifiers. TCRdb recomputed calls from the PCR reads with MiXCR, one row per CDR3 protein. The sample has approximately 250,000 distinct CDR3 sequences, roughly a tenth seen once; the top ten hold over 4.5%. The input for sequencing was PBMCs from the stem cell graft donor, taken from the stem cell graft. The receptor source for this set is a human donor who donated a stem cell graft to a child with SCID.

This clonotype has at least ten counts. This rearrangement joins TRBV19 to TRBJ2-1; 11 nucleotides agree with TRBD2. Per germline, CDR1 LNHDA and CDR2 SQIVND (reference sequence). The ends lost 7 bases at V and 9 bases at J; junction bases unmatched: 8. The CDR3 runs 14 residues. CDR3 residues: CASNSGGAWVEQFF. The CDR3 coding sequence is TGTGCCAGTAATAGCGGGGGGGCCTGGGTTGAGCAGTTCTTC.

This clonotype was recorded many times. V is TRBV27 and J is TRBJ2-1; TRBD2 aligns across 11 bases. The CDR3 totals 16 residues. CDR1 and CDR2 from the germline V gene are MNHEY and SMNVEV (reference sequence). Germline trimming cut 0 bases from V and 8 bases from J; bases unmatched to any gene: 6. CDR3: CASSLSISGGADEQFF. CDR3 nucleotides: TGTGCCAGCAGTTTATCGATTAGCGGGGGGGCCGATGAGCAGTTCTTC.

The chain recombines TRBV6-1 with TRBJ1-1; D is ambiguous. This CDR3 is built from 11 residues. Germline-derived CDR1 and CDR2 are MNHNS and SASEGT. Trimming took off 8 bases at V and 6 bases at J, with 10 bases between the two ends. The CDR3 DNA reads as TGTGCCAGCTGTGCGGGGTCTGAAGCTTTCTTT. It codes for CASCAGSEAFF.

In its sample, this clonotype was seen many times. J is TRBJ2-2 and V is TRBV7-2, with D uncertain. The CDR3 runs to 11 residues. Germline CDR1 and CDR2: SGHTA and FQGNSA. V was trimmed by 5 bases and J by 10 bases, leaving 8 bases between them. The CDR3 coding sequence is TGTGCCAGCAGCGTCTATGAGGAGCTGTTTTTT. It yields the protein CASSVYEELFF.

This clonotype turned up a few times. This chain uses TRBV5-1 with TRBJ2-5, with 8 bases fitting TRBD2. V lost 2 bases and J lost 5; bases outside the gene matches: 2. Germline CDR1 and CDR2: SGHRS and YFSETQ. There are 13 residues in the CDR3. The CDR3 reads CASSFGGEETQYF. Written as DNA, the CDR3 is TGCGCCAGCAGCTTCGGGGGGGAGGAGACCCAGTACTTC.

For the CDR3, the DNA is TGTGCCAGCAGCCGGGGACAGGGTCAATTCAATGAGCAGTTCTTC. This codes for CASSRGQGQFNEQFF. This chain connects TRBV4-2 to TRBJ2-1, with TRBD1 identical over 9 bases. The CDR3 contains 15 residues. Germline lookup yields CDR1 LGHNA and CDR2 YNFKEQ. J lost 6 bases, V lost 4 bases, and 7 bases had no gene match.

This clonotype was recorded at least ten times. The rearrangement uses TRBV7-2 and TRBJ2-1, with TRBD2 matching 7 bases. There are 15 residues in the CDR3. The germline CDR1 and CDR2 sequences are SGHTA and FQGNSA. Germline trimming cut 2 bases from V and 4 bases from J; bases unmatched to any gene: 5. The CDR3 loop is CASSLYQGGYNEQFF. Here the CDR3 DNA reads TGTGCCAGCAGCTTATATCAGGGAGGGTACAATGAGCAGTTCTTC.

This clonotype was observed a few times. The chain employs TRBV4-3 and TRBJ2-2; D call uncertain. Trimming took 4 bases from V and 2 from J, leaving 11 bases between them. From germline, CDR1 is LGHNA and CDR2 YSLEER. The CDR3 loop spans 15 amino acids. The CDR3 sequence: CASSLLKDNTGELFF. The CDR3 DNA reads as TGCGCCAGCAGCCTCCTGAAGGACAACACCGGGGAGCTGTTTTTT.

This clonotype was seen ten or more times. The chain carries TRBV2 and TRBJ2-2; a weak D match, TRBD1 (6 bases). The CDR3 has 14 residues. Germline V gene sequence: CDR1 SNHLY, CDR2 FYNNEI. Between the trimmed V and J ends, which lost 10 bases and 2 bases, there was a span of 14 bases. The CDR3 DNA is TGTGCCATTCCTGAACAGGGCAACACCGGGGAGCTGTTTTTT. It specifies CAIPEQGNTGELFF.

This clonotype was recorded many times. The chain joins TRBV10-3 to TRBJ2-1; 8 positions match TRBD2. CDR1 ENHRY and CDR2 SYGVKD come from the germline V gene. V was clipped by 4 bases and J by 8 bases; unmatched bases: 7. The CDR3 is 14 amino acids. CDR3 DNA sequence: TGTGCCATCAGTGTGAGGGACGGGGGGGATGAGCAGTTCTTC. Its protein product is CAISVRDGGDEQFF.

This clonotype has ten or more counts. The chain joins TRBV20-1 to TRBJ2-1; TRBD2 agrees at 8 bases. This CDR3 spans 13 amino acids. V lost 3 bases, J lost 6 bases, and 4 bases stayed unmatched. CDR1 is DFQATT, CDR2 SNEGSKA, per germline (reference sequence). The CDR3 protein is CSASGLAGNEQFF. The CDR3 DNA is TGCAGTGCTAGTGGGCTAGCGGGCAATGAGCAGTTCTTC.

There are many counts of this clonotype. The chain employs TRBV21-1 and TRBJ1-4. TRBV21-1 corresponds to a pseudogene. This CDR3 is 16 amino acids long. The CDR3 protein is CASSKVLTPFNEKLFF. The DNA for the CDR3 is TGTGCCAGCAGCAAAGTTCTCACCCCATTTAATGAAAAACTGTTTTTT.

This clonotype was seen at least ten times. The chain employs TRBV5-1 and TRBJ2-2; D perhaps matches TRBD1 (5 bases). Per germline, CDR1 SGHRS and CDR2 YFSETQ. Trimming took 4 bases from V and 7 from J, leaving 8 bases between them. The CDR3 is made up of 12 amino acids. The CDR3 protein is CASSPQGGELFF. As DNA, the CDR3 is TGCGCCAGCAGCCCTCAGGGCGGGGAGCTGTTTTTT.

This clonotype was detected only a few times. The J gene is TRBJ1-3, the V gene TRBV19, with a tentative D call TRBD1 (6 bases). The CDR3 sequence is 15 residues long. From germline, CDR1 is LNHDA and CDR2 SQIVND (reference sequence). The germline V and J ends were trimmed by 3 bases and 0 bases, with 9 bases remaining between them. CDR3 region: CASSITDSSGNTIYF. CDR3 bases: TGTGCCAGTAGTATTACGGACAGCTCTGGAAACACCATATATTTT.

At least ten counts were recorded for this clonotype. The gene calls are TRBV15 and TRBJ1-1, with TRBD1 matching 7 bases. CDR1 and CDR2 (germline): LNHNV, YYDKDF (reference sequence). V dropped 0 bases and J dropped 7; count of bases not matched to a gene: 5. The CDR3 has 14 residues. The DNA of the CDR3 is TGTGCCACCAGCAGAGACGACAGGGTGCATGAAGCTTTCTTT. This gives the protein CATSRDDRVHEAFF.

This clonotype was observed at least ten times. This chain uses TRBV5-1 with TRBJ1-4, with TRBD1 identical over 10 bases. The CDR3 extends over 15 amino acids. Per the germline V gene, CDR1 is SGHRS and CDR2 is YFSETQ. Trimming cost V 3 bases and J 8 bases; bases outside gene matches: 7. The chain's CDR3 is CASSSSGTGVEKLFF. CDR3 bases: TGCGCCAGCAGCTCCTCCGGGACAGGGGTCGAAAAACTGTTTTTT.

The sample holds many counts of this clonotype. The chain joins TRBV20-1 to TRBJ2-3; D is perhaps TRBD1 (6 bases). The CDR3 covers 14 residues. The ends were cut back, 5 bases at V and 0 bases at J, with 12 bases in the middle. Germline CDR1 reads DFQATT; CDR2 reads SNEGSKA (reference sequence). Written as DNA, the CDR3 is TGCAGTGCTCCGCAGGGGTTTAGCACAGATACGCAGTATTTT. Translated: CSAPQGFSTDTQYF.

As for this clonotype: A much larger clone lies a single base off, so this may be a read error. The CDR3 does not close with the conserved phenylalanine or tryptophan, likely indicating a read error. J is TRBJ2-4 and V is TRBV4-1; D is unresolved. The CDR3 contains 17 residues. With 1 base removed from V and 0 bases from J, the gap between germline ends came to 13 bases. Per germline, CDR1 MGHRA and CDR2 YSYEKL. CDR3 protein: CASSQGPAREAKNIQYV. CDR3 nucleotide sequence: TGCGCCAGCAGCCAAGGCCCAGCCAGAGAAGCCAAAAACATTCAGTACGTC.

The table lists this clonotype with a count of one. This chain joins TRBV5-6 and TRBJ2-1; TRBD1 matches at 12 bases. Germline V lookup: CDR1 SGHDT, CDR2 YYEEEE. J gave up 3 bases and V 9 bases, and 13 bases lay outside the gene matches. CDR3 length: 17 amino acids. In nucleotides, the CDR3 is TGTGCCATGGGCCCCGGGACAGGGGGCAGTTTCTACAATGAGCAGTTCTTC. Its translation: CAMGPGTGGSFYNEQFF.

This clonotype was counted at least ten times. The chain employs TRBV12-3 or TRBV12-4 and TRBJ2-2; TRBD2 might be the D (5 bases). The ends were cut back, 1 base at V and 4 bases at J, with 13 bases in the middle. The CDR3 totals 16 residues. CDR3 protein: CASSLEAGRSTGELFF. The DNA of the CDR3 is TGTGCCAGCAGTTTAGAGGCGGGTCGGTCCACCGGGGAGCTGTTTTTT.

This clonotype was seen many times. The chain has TRBV20-1 and TRBJ1-1, with 8 nucleotides matching TRBD1. V was pared by 1 base and J by 6 bases, with 13 bases of the junction left unmatched. The length of the CDR3 is 16 residues. CDR1 and CDR2 (germline): DFQATT, SNEGSKA (reference sequence). CDR3 bases: TGCAGTGCTAGAGTTCCTCCAGGACAGGGTAACGCTGAAGCTTTCTTT. Amino acid sequence: CSARVPPGQGNAEAFF.

This clonotype was seen only a few times. V gene TRBV3-1 combines with J gene TRBJ2-2; D uncertain. From germline, CDR1 is LGHDT and CDR2 YNNKEL (reference sequence). Trimming pared 8 bases from V and 2 bases from J, leaving 9 bases between. The CDR3 has 13 residues. CDR3 amino acids: CASGYLNTGELFF. The CDR3 coding sequence is TGTGCCAGCGGCTACCTAAACACCGGGGAGCTGTTTTTT.

This clonotype was recorded at least ten times. The chain uses TRBV6-1 and TRBJ1-5; D is ambiguous. The V gene lost 6 bases and the J gene lost 4 bases, with 16 bases spanning the gap. The CDR3 is made up of 15 amino acids. CDR1 and CDR2 (germline): MNHNS, SASEGT. CDR3 protein: CASSPNSGGNQPQHF. The DNA of the CDR3 is TGTGCCAGCAGCCCAAATTCGGGAGGGAATCAGCCCCAGCATTTT.

This clonotype was found many times. The gene calls are TRBV9 and TRBJ1-2; tentative D call: TRBD1 (6 bases). The CDR3 spans 17 residues. Germline V gene sequence: CDR1 SGDLS, CDR2 YYNGEE. Trimming stripped 4 bases from V and 3 bases from J, with 22 bases between. CDR3 bases: TGTGCCAGCAGCAGCGTAGGGGGGGGGACACATCACTATGGCTACACCTTC. Translated, it gives CASSSVGGGTHHYGYTF.

This clonotype was detected ten times or more. The chain combines TRBV12-3 or TRBV12-4 with TRBJ2-3; the D gene is possibly TRBD1 (6 bases). V was pared by 5 bases and J by 4 bases, with 13 bases between. CDR3 length equals 14 residues. The CDR3 protein is CASSTGLEADTQYF. The CDR3 nucleotides read TGTGCCAGCAGTACAGGGTTGGAGGCAGATACGCAGTATTTT.

The sample holds many counts of this clonotype. The rearrangement links TRBV7-9 to TRBJ2-7, with no clear D. Germline values: CDR1 SEHNR, CDR2 FQNEAQ (reference sequence). The V end was cut by 5 bases, the J end by 0 bases, with 5 bases between. This CDR3 is 12 amino acids long. CDR3 sequence reads: CASSPYSYEQYF. The DNA of the CDR3 is TGTGCCAGCAGCCCATACTCCTACGAGCAGTACTTC.